Sequencing of this T cell receptor (beta chain) was carried out in a study of CD8 T cells in ankylosing spondylitis. Germline V gives CDR1 MDHEN, CDR2 SYDVKM. CDR3 length: 14 amino acids. The V segment lost 6 bases and the J segment 9 bases; nucleotides outside the gene matches: 10. As concerns this clonotype: What it binds is not known.

Preparation of TCR beta libraries was done by quantitative 5'-RACE with molecular barcodes. TCRdb fed the 5' RACE reads into MiXCR, producing one record per CDR3 protein. The sample consists of about 330,000 distinct CDR3 sequences, 7.5% to 9% of them appearing once. Study findings and constraints: Disease-associated clones were reportedly significantly overrepresented in matched ankylosing spondylitis synovial fluid. Disease-linked clones had a CD8+ phenotype and relatively low frequency in peripheral blood. Ankylosing spondylitis blood seemed to carry a telltale TCR beta motif made of several highly homologous variants.

Sequencing input: blood, either unsorted or a sorted T cell fraction (not recorded which). The V gene is TRBV28, the J gene TRBJ2-1, with 8 bases aligning to TRBD1. This TCR derives from a male donor with ankylosing spondylitis. This CDR3 is CASRSRTGPGEQFF. CDR3 coding DNA: TGTGCCAGCAGGTCCCGGACAGGGCCTGGTGAGCAGTTCTTC.